These 6 T cell receptor beta chains originate from one sample sequenced in a study of T cells in women clearing cervical HPV infection. Clones were sequenced by immunoSEQ multiplex PCR, and TCRdb holds only the in-frame ones, with some missing. The listing records tens of thousands of clones. The source material was blood buffy coat. Receptors were obtained from a woman aged 18 to 75 with a cervical HPV16 infection that either progressed to CIN3+ or cleared (not recorded which).

Concerning this clone itself: The CDR3 end falls 3 residues outside the read, so it is completed with the germline J gene. The V and J genes are TRBV19 and TRBJ2-1; D call uncertain. From germline, CDR1 is LNHDA and CDR2 SQIVND (reference sequence). The CDR3 runs 16 residues. The V and J ends lost 3 bases and 0 bases respectively, with 12 bases between them. The CDR3 loop reads CASSIPDTRSYNEQFF. CDR3 DNA (partial): TGTGCCAGTAGTATCCCTGACACTCGCTCCTACAATGAG.

The CDR3 protein is CSVDDSSYEQYF. CDR3 DNA (partial): TGCAGCGTTGACGACAGCTCCTACGAG. The V call is TRBV29-1, the J call TRBJ2-7; D might be TRBD1 (5 bases). The read finishes 3 residues shy of the CDR3 end, and the germline J gene is used to complete it. This CDR3 is 12 amino acids long. Germline CDR1 and CDR2: SQVTM and ANQGSEA. The V and J ends lost 3 bases and 0 bases respectively, with 6 bases between them.

Concerning this clone itself: The CDR3 end falls 3 residues outside the read, so it is completed with the germline J gene. The V gene is TRBV29-1, the J gene TRBJ1-2; possibly TRBD1 for D (6 bases). Germline V gene sequence: CDR1 SQVTM, CDR2 ANQGSEA. Trimming cost V 3 bases and J 3 bases, with 14 bases left between them. The CDR3 spans 14 residues. The DNA read from the CDR3 is TGCAGCGTTGATCCCGCGAACAGGGACTATGGC. It yields the protein CSVDPANRDYG. The full CDR3 is CSVDPANRDYGYTF.

A remark on this clone: The read ends 3 residues shy of where the CDR3 ends; the end is completed using the germline J gene. The chain couples TRBV6-2 or TRBV6-3 to TRBJ2-5; 8 bases are shared with TRBD2. Trimming took 6 bases from V and 3 from J; bases not matched to a gene: 6. The CDR3 covers 14 residues. Germline CDR1 reads MNHEY; CDR2 reads SVGEGT. The CDR3 protein is CASRTILAEETQYF. The sequenced part of the CDR3 DNA is TGTGCCAGCAGAACTATACTAGCGGAAGAGACC.

As for this clone: The read falls 3 residues short of the CDR3 end, and the missing part is taken from the germline J gene. The genes are TRBV14 and TRBJ2-2; the match to TRBD1 covers 7 bases. Germline V gene lookup returns CDR1 SGHDN and CDR2 FVKESK. CDR3 length equals 16 residues. Unmatched junction bases numbered 6, after V lost 4 bases and J lost 1 base. The CDR3 is CASSPTRTGNTGELFF. The CDR3 DNA, read in part, is TGTGCCAGCAGCCCCACCCGGACAGGGAACACCGGGGAG. Looking up the rest from reference TRBV14 and TRBJ2-2 gives the full variable domain: EAGVTQFPSHSVIEKGQTVTLRCDPISGHDNLYWYRRVMGKEIKFLLHFVKESKQDESGMPNNRFLAERTGGTYSTLKVQPAELEDSGVYFCASSPTRTGNTGELFFGEGSRLTVL.

Points on this clone: The read falls 3 residues short of the CDR3 end, and the missing part is taken from the germline J gene. The rearrangement uses TRBV7-7 and TRBJ2-7, with D possibly being TRBD2 (6 bases). The CDR3 spans 15 residues. V lost 6 bases and J 1 base, leaving 16 bases between the germline ends. CDR1 is SSHAT and CDR2 is FNYEAQ in the germline V gene (reference sequence). The CDR3 sequence: CASSPGGFPSYEQYF. The part of the CDR3 DNA that was read is TGTGCCAGCAGTCCAGGAGGGTTCCCTTCCTACGAG.